Described below is a single TCR beta chain sequence and its context. Its specificity is unknown. The ends lost 5 bases at V and 4 bases at J; junction bases unmatched: 11. Germline CDR1 SGHVS, CDR2 FQNEAQ. The CDR3 length is 16 residues. These data come from a study of T cell responses to AZD1222 COVID-19 vaccine. Study-wide findings and caveats: Seropositive status at baseline applied to only a handful of AZD1222 recipients.

Some clones are missing from TCRdb's copy, which holds only in-frame ones; the method was immunoSEQ multiplex PCR. The sample contains some 130,000 clones, over 80% of which appear only once. The receptor comes from an adult who received the AZD1222 COVID-19 vaccine. The source was peripheral blood, collected 28 days after the second AZD1222 dose. The chain is built from TRBV7-8 and TRBJ2-5; the match to TRBD1 covers 9 bases. DNA for the CDR3: TGTGCCAGCAGCGGGAGGACAGGGGTCGAAGGAGAGACCCAGTACTTC. Translation gives CASSGRTGVEGETQYF.